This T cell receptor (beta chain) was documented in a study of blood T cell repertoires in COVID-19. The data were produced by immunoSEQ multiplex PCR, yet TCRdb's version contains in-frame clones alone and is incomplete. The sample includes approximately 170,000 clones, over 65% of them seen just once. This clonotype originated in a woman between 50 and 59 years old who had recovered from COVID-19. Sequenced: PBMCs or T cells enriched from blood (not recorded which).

The CDR3 nucleotides are TGTGCCAGCTCACCTCGAGCCCACGACTATGGCTACACCTTC. The encoded protein is CASSPRAHDYGYTF. The chain is built from TRBV18 and TRBJ1-2, with unresolved D. V lost 3 bases and J lost 3, with 11 bases in between. The germline V gene encodes CDR1 KGHSH and CDR2 LQKENI. The CDR3 loop spans 14 amino acids.